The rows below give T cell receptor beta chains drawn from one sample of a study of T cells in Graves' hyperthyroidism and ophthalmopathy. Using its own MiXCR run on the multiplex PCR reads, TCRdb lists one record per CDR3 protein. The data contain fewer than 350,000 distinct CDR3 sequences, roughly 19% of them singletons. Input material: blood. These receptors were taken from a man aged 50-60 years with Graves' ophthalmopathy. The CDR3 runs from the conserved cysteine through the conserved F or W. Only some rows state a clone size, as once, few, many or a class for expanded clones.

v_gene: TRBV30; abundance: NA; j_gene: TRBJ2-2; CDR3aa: CAFPRGAGELFF
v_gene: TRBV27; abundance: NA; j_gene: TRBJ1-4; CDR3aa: CASSKLDSLNEKLFF
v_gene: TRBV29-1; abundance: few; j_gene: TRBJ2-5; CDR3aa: CSVGWETQYF
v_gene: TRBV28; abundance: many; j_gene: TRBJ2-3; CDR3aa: CASSRRSGSTDTQYF
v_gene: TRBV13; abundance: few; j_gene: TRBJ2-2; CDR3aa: CASNTINRPANTGELFF
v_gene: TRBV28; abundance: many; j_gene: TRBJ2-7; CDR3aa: CASSIRTGGPYEQYF
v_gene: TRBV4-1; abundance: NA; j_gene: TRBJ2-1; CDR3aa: CASSQELGGPRNEQFF
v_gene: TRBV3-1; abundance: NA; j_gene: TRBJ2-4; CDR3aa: CASSQGQILAKNIQYF
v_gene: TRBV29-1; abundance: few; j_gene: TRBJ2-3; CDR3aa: CSPQDLFTDTQYF
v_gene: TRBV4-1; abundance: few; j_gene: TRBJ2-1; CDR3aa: CASSPGPTMFEQFF
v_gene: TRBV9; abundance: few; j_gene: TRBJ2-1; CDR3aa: CASSVDGLLYNEQFF
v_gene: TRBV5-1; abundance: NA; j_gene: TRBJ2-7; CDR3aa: CASSLGGTSNTYEQYF
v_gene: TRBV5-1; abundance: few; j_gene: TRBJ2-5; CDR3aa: CASSPTSGRAAKTQYF
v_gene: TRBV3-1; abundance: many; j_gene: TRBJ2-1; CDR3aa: CASMYSGGGAEQFF
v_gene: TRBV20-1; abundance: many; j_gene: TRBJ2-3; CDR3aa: CSADREETDTQYF
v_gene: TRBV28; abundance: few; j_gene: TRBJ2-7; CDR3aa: CASSLSGPTYEQYF
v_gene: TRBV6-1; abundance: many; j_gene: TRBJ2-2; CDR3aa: CASSPLTGNTGELFF
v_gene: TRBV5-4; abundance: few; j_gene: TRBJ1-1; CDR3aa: CASSLATRRNTEAFF
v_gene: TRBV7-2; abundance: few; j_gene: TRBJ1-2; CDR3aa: CASSYPGQTNYGYTF
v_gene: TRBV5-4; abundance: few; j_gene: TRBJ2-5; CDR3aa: CASSPDSSQESQYF
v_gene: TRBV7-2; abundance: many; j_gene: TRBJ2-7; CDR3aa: CASSLDYSSYEQYF
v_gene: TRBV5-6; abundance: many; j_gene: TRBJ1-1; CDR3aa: CASSSDLNTEAFF
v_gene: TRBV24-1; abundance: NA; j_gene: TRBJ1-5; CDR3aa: CATSLGDQPQHF
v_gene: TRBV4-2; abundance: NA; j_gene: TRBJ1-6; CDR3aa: CASSQVDFNSPLHF
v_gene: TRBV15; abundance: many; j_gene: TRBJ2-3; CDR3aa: CATKRVFTDTQYF
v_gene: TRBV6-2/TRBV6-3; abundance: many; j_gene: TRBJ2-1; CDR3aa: CASSHPGLADNEQFF
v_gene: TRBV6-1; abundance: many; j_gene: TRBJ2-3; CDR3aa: CASSYLFTDTQYF
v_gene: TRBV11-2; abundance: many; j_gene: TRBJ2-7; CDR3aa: CASSLHRSGQYEQYF
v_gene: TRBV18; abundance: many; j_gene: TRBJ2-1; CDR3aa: CASSLPTGNEQFF
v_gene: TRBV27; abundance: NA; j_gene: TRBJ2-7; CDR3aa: CASRGSGGNYEQYF
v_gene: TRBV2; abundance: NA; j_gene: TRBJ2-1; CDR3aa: CASGRLAGGRSSYNEQFF
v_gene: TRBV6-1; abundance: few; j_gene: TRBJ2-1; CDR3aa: CASSDLLTGRGNEQFF
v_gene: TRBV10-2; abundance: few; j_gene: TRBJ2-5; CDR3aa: CASSETVVTGETQYF
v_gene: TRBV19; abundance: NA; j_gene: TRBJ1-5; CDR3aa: CASSMDRGGQPQHF
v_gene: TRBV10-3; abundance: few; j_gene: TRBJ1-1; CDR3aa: CAISEKQGAANTEAFF
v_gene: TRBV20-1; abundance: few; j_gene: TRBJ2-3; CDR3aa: CSANRESVPDTQYF
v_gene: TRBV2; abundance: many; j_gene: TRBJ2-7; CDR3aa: CASSTVYEQYF
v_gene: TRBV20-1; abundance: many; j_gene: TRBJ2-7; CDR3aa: CSAPGPWGSYEQYF
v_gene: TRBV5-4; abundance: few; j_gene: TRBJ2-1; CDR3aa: CATGQSSYNEQFF
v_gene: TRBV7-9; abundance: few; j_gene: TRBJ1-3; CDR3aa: CASSLMVSGNTIYF
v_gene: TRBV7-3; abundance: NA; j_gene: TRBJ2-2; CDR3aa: CASSFTGGFTGELFF
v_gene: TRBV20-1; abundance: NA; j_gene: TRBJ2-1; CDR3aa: CSARPRNVYNEQFF
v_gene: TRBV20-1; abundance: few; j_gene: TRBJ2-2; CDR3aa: CSVPGQGNTGELFF
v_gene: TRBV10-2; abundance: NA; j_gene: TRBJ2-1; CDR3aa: CASSLVRRGRPQGGFF
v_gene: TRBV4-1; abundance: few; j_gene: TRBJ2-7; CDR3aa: CASSQDPVGEQYF
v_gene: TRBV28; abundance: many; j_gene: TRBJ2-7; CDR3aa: CASTPTSQGTYEQYF